This TCR beta chain derives from a study of tumor and adjacent non-tumor tissue in lung cancer. In the study overall: Patients comprised eleven to twelve adenocarcinoma, a couple of squamous cell carcinoma and 1 small cell lung cancer.

This clonotype was seen repeatedly, ten times or more. The template was RNA from unsorted bulk tissue. The normal lung tissue was taken more than 3 cm from the tumor edge. Three rounds of nested PCR, following a modified ARM-PCR protocol, produced the TCRbeta library. Each CDR3 protein is one row after TCRdb ran MiXCR on the multiplex PCR reads. Here the sample spans tens of thousands of distinct CDR3 sequences, more than 55% being singletons. This TCR derives from a man aged 65 to 85 with non-small cell lung cancer. The specimen was distant non-tumor lung tissue.

The CDR3, as DNA: TGCAGCGTTGTCATAACCCAAGAGACCCAGTACTTC. Residues: CSVVITQETQYF. The chain links TRBV29-1 to TRBJ2-5; unclear D gene. Germline loops: CDR1 SQVTM, CDR2 ANQGSEA. V was cut by 4 bases and J by 1 base, with 7 bases left in between. The CDR3 has 12 amino acids.